The present entry profiles one T cell receptor (beta chain) with its context. The clone's antigen remains unknown. Base qualities are not recorded, but no much larger clone differs from it by a single base. At one collaborating source in Seattle, patients were enrolled during active infection and were followed longitudinally through the course of disease. The collaborating institutions used their own protocols to collect whole blood in K2EDTA tubes. For TCRbeta analysis, collaborators shipped samples as frozen whole blood, isolated PBMCs, or DNA extracted from either of those sample types. The immunoSEQ Assay, a bias-controlled multiplex PCR, was used to amplify TCRbeta CDR3 regions from genomic DNA. The source study handled its data this way. Within the assay, amplification of reference gene primers was used to estimate how many nucleated cells each sample contained. To quantify the absolute abundance of each unique TCRbeta CDR3 rearrangement, sequence reads were collapsed and filtered. For each sample, productive Simpson clonality was calculated as the square root of Simpson's diversity index over productive rearrangements. In TCRdb, the immuneACCESS table is reduced to in-frame sequences with V and J assigned. These tables do not hold every clone; where another copy was compared, an unresolved V gene accounts for under half, and the others remain unexplained. V, J and clone size derive from that table, while D and trimming were established from the DNA sequence. The table for this sample lists 80,000 to 100,000 clones; around nine tenths of them were counted only once. Together, the top ten hold approximately 2% of the sample.

The data stem from a study of blood T cell repertoires in COVID-19 (dated by TCRdb to between 2020 and 2021). In terms of the full investigation: Collaborator samples came from the United States, Italy and Spain and covered acute and convalescent phases of COVID-19. The prospective study material was composed of cDNA or gDNA derived from T cells, B-cell-depleted T cells, or PBMCs. Subjects who had been exposed to COVID-19, were actively infected with it, or had recovered from it provided the deeply sampled blood TCRbeta repertoires that made up the dataset. The repertoires were released in a freely available public database meant as a resource for research on the immune response to SARS-CoV-2. The samples were drawn from the first 160 participants of the ongoing ImmuneRACE study and from 1,254 subjects provided by 6 global collaborators. Nearly every sample came with metadata listing a de-identified subject ID, COVID-19 status, age in years and sex. Where available, HLA class I and class II types were obtained from metadata supplied by the sample provider rather than from assay-based typing.

Reading the germline V gene gives CDR1 SGDLS and CDR2 YYNGEE. The junction carries 10 bases between V and J, which are trimmed by 3 bases and 3 bases respectively. From its cysteine to its phenylalanine, the CDR3 spans 14 amino acids. Only the CDR3 DNA is retained, 42 bases long and in frame from the first base. Overall study results and their limits: How much clinical and demographic metadata was included differed by source and by participant, and the metadata was provided uncurated.

The source is a man between 45 and 60 years old with COVID-19, enrolled during active disease. The chain links TRBV9 with TRBJ2-1; TRBD1 might be the D gene, on 6 matching bases. Input material: peripheral blood. The DNA sequence is TGTGCCAGCAGCGCATACAGGGACTACAATGAGCAGTTCTTC. Its protein is CASSAYRDYNEQFF.